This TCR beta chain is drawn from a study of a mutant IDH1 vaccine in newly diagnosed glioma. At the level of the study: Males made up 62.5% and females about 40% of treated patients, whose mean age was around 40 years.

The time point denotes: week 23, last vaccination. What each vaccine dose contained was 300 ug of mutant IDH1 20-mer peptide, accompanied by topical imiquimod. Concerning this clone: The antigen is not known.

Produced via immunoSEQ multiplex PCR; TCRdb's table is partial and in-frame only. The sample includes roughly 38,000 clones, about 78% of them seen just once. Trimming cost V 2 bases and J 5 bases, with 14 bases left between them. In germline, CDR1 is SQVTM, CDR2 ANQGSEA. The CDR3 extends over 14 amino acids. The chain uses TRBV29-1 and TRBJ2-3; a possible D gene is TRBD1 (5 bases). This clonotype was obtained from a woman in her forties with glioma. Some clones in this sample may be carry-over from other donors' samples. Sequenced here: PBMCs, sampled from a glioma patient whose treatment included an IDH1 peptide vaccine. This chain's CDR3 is CSVERGMQGDTQYF. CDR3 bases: TGCAGCGTTGAAAGGGGAATGCAGGGAGATACGCAGTATTTT.